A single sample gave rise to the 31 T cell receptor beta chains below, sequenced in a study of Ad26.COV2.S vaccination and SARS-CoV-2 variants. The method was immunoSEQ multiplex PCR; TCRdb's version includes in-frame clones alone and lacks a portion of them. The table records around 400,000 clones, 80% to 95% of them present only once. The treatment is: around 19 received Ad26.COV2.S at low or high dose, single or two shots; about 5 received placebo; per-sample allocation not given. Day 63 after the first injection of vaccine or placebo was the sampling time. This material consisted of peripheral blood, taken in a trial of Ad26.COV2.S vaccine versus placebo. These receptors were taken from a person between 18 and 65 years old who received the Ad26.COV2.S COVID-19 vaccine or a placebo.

The CDR3 spells CASSARGNTEAFF. In DNA form, the CDR3 reads TGTGCCAGCAGCGCCCGAGGGAACACTGAAGCTTTCTTT. The chain is built from TRBV11-2 and TRBJ1-1, with D unclear. The V end was cut by 5 bases, the J end by 1 base, with 8 bases between. Germline V gives CDR1 SGHAT, CDR2 FQNNGV. The CDR3 totals 13 residues.

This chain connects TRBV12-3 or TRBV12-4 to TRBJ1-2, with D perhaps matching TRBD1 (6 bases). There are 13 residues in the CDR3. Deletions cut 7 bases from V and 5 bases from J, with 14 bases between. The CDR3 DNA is TGTGCCAGCACCTACGCCGGGACATATGGCTACACCTTC. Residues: CASTYAGTYGYTF.

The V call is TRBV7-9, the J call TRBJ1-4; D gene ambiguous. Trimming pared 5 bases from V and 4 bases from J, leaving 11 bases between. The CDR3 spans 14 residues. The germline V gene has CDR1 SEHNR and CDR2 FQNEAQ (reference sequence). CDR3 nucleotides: TGTGCCAGCAGCCCAGCTCAGGTTAATGAAAAACTGTTTTTT. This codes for CASSPAQVNEKLFF.

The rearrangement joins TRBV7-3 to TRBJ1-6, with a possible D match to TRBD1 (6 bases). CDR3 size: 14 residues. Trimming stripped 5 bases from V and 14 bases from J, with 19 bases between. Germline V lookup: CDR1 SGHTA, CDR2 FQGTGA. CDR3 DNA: TGTGCCAGCAGCGAAACACTACAGGGCCCCTCCCTCCACTTT. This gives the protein CASSETLQGPSLHF. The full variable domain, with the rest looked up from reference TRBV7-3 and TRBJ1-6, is GAGVSQTPSNKVTEKGKYVELRCDPISGHTALYWYRQSLGQGPEFLIYFQGTGAADDSGLPNDRFFAVRPEGSVSTLKIQRTERGDSAVYLCASSETLQGPSLHFGNGTRLTVT.

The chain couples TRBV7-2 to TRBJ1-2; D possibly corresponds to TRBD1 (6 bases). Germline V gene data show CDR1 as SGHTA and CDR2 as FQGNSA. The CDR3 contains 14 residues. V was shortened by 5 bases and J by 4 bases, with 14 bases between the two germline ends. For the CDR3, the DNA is TGTGCCAGCAGCCGCTACAGGGAGGGCTATGGCTACACCTTC. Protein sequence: CASSRYREGYGYTF.

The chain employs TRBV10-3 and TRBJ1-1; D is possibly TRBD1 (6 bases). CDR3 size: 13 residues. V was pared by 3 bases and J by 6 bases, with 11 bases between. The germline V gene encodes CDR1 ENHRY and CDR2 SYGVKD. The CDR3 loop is CAISETGRSEAFF. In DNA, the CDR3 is TGTGCCATCAGTGAAACAGGGCGGTCTGAAGCTTTCTTT.

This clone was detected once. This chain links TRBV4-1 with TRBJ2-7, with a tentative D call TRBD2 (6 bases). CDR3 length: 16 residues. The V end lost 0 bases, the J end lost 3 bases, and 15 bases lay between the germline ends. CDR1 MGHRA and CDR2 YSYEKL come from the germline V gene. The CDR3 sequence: CASSQEGGAMVYEQYF. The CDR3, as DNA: TGCGCCAGCAGCCAAGAAGGAGGGGCTATGGTCTACGAGCAGTACTTC.

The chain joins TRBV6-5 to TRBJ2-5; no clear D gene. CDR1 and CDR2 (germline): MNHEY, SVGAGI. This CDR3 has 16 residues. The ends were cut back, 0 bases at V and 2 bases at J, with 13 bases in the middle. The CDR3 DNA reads TGTGCCAGCAGTTACTCGAGTACCCAAGGGCAAGAGACCCAGTACTTC. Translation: CASSYSSTQGQETQYF.

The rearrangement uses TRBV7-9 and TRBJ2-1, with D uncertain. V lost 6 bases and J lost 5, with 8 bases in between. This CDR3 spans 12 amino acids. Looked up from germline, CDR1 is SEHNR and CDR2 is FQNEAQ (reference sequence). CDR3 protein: CASRAGDNEQFF. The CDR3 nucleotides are TGTGCCAGCAGGGCCGGCGACAATGAGCAGTTCTTC.

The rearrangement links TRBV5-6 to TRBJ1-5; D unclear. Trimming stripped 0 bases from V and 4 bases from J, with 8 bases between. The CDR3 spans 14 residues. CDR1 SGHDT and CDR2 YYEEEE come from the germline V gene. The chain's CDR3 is CASSLGAVNQPQHF. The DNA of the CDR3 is TGTGCCAGCAGCTTGGGGGCAGTAAATCAGCCCCAGCATTTT.

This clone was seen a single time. The CDR3 bases are TGTGCCACCAGCAGAGTCGGGACAGGGGCACATAATGAAAAACTGTTTTTT. Its protein is CATSRVGTGAHNEKLFF. The genes are TRBV15 and TRBJ1-4; 10 positions match TRBD1. The CDR3 has 17 residues. Germline V gives CDR1 LNHNV, CDR2 YYDKDF (reference sequence). Trimming at V came to 1 base and at J to 4 bases, leaving 6 bases not matched to a gene.

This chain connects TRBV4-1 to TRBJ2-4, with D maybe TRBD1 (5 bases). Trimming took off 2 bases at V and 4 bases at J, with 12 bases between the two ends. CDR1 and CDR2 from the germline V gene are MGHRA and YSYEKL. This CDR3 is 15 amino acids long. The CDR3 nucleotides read TGCGCCAGCAGCCAACCAATCAGGGAAAAAAACATTCAGTACTTC. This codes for CASSQPIREKNIQYF.

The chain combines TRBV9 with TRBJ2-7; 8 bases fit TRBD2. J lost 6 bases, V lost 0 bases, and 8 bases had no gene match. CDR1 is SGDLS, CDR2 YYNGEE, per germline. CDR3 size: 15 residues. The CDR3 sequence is CASSVAGGAPGEQYF. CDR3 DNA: TGTGCCAGCAGCGTAGCGGGAGGGGCTCCGGGCGAGCAGTACTTC.

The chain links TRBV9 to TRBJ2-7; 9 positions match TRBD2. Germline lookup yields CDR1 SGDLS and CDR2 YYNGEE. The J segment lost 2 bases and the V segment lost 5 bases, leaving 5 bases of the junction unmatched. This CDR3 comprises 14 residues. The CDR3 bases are TGTGCCAGCAGTCGACTAGCGGATACCTACGAGCAGTACTTC. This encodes CASSRLADTYEQYF.

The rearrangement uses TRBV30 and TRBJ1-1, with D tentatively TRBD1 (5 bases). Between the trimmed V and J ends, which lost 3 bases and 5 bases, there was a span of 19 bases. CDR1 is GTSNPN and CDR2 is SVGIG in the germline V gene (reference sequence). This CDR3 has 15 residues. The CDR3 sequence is CAWRMLRAKGTEAFF. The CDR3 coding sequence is TGTGCCTGGAGAATGCTCAGGGCGAAGGGTACTGAAGCTTTCTTT.

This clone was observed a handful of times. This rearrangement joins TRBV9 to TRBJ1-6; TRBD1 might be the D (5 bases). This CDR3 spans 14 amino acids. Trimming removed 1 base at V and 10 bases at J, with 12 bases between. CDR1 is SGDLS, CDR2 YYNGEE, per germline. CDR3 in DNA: TGTGCCAGCAGCGTAACACGACGGGACTCACCCCTCCACTTT. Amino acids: CASSVTRRDSPLHF.

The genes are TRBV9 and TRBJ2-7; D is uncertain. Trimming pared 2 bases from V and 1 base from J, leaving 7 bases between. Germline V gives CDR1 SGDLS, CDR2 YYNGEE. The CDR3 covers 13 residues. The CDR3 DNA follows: TGTGCCAGCAGCGTCGGTATTTCCTACGAGCAGTACTTC. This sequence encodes CASSVGISYEQYF.

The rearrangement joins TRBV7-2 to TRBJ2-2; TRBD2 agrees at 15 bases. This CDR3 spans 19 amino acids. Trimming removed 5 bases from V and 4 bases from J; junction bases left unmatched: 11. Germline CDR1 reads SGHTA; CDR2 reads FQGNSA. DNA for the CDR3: TGTGCCAGCAGCCTTTGGACTAGCGGGAGGGCCGGAGCCACCGGGGAGCTGTTTTTT. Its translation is CASSLWTSGRAGATGELFF.

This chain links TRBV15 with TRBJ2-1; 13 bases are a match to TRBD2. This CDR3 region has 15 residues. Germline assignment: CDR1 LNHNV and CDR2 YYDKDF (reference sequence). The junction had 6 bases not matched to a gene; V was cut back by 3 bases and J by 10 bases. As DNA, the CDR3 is TGTGCCACCAGCAGGGGCACTAGCGGGAGGGAGGAGCAGTTCTTC. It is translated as CATSRGTSGREEQFF. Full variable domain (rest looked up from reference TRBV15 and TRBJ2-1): DAMVIQNPRYQVTQFGKPVTLSCSQTLNHNVMYWYQQKSSQAPKLLFHYYDKDFNNEADTPDNFQSRRPNTSFCFLDIRSPGLGDTAMYLCATSRGTSGREEQFFGPGTRLTVL.

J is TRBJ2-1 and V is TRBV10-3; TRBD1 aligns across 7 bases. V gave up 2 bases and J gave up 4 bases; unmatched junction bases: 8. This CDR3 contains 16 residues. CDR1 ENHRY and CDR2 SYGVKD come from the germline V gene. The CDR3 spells CAISEDQGDRYNEQFF. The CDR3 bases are TGTGCCATCAGTGAGGATCAGGGGGACAGATACAATGAGCAGTTCTTC.

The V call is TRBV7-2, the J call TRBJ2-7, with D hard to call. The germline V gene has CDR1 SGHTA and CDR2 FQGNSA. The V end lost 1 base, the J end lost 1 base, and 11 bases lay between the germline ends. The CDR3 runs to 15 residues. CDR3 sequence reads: CASSLVLGGSYEQYF. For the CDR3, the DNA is TGTGCCAGCAGCTTAGTGTTGGGCGGATCCTACGAGCAGTACTTC.

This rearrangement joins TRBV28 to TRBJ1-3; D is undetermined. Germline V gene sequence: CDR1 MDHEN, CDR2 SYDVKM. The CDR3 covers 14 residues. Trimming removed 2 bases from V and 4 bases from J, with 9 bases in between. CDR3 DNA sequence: TGTGCCAGCAGTTTACCCGGGTACGGAAACACCATATATTTT. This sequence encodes CASSLPGYGNTIYF. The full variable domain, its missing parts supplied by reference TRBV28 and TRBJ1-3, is DVKVTQSSRYLVKRTGEKVFLECVQDMDHENMFWYRQDPGLGLRLIYFSYDVKMKEKGDIPEGYSVSREKKERFSLILESASTNQTSMYLCASSLPGYGNTIYFGEGSWLTVV.

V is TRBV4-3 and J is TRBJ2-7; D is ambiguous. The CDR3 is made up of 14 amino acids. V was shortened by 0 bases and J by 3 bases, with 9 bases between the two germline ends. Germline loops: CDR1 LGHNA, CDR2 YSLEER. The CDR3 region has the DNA TGCGCCAGCAGCCAAGATCGGCAGAACTACGAGCAGTACTTC. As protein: CASSQDRQNYEQYF.

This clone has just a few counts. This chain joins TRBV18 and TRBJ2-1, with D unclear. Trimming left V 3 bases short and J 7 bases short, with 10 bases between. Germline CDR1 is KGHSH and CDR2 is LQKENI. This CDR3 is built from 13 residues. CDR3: CASSPLRGNEQFF. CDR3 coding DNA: TGTGCCAGCTCACCTTTACGAGGTAATGAGCAGTTCTTC.

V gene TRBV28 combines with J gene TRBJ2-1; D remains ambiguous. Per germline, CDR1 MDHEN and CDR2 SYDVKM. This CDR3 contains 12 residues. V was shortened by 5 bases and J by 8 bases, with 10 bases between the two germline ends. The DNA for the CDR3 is TGTGCCAGCAGTATTATTAGATATGAGCAGTTCTTC. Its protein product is CASSIIRYEQFF.

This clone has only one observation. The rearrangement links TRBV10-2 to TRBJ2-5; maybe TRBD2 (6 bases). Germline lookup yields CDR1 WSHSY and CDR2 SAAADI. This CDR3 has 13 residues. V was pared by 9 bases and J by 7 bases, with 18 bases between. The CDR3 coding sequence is TGCGCCAGTACGCCCGGGACTCAGGGGACCCAGTACTTC. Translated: CASTPGTQGTQYF.

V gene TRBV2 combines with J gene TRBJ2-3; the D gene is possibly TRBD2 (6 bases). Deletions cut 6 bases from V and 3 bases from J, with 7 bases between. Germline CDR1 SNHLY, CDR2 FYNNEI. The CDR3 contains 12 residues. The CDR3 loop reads CASRRETDTQYF. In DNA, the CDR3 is TGTGCCAGCAGACGGGAGACAGATACGCAGTATTTT. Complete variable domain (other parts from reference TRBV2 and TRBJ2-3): EPEVTQTPSHQVTQMGQEVILRCVPISNHLYFYWYRQILGQKVEFLVSFYNNEISEKSEIFDDQFSVERPDGSNFTLKIRSTKLEDSAMYFCASRRETDTQYFGPGTRLTVL.

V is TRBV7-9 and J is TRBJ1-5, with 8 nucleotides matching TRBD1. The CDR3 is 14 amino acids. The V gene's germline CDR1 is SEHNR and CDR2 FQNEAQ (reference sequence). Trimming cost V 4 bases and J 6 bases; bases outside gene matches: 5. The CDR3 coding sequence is TGTGCCAGCAGCTCCGACAGGGGTGGTCAGCCCCAGCATTTT. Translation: CASSSDRGGQPQHF. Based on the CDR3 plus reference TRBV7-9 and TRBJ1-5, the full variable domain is DTGVSQNPRHKITKRGQNVTFRCDPISEHNRLYWYRQTLGQGPEFLTYFQNEAQLEKSRLLSDRFSAERPKGSFSTLEIQRTEQGDSAMYLCASSSDRGGQPQHFGDGTRLSIL.

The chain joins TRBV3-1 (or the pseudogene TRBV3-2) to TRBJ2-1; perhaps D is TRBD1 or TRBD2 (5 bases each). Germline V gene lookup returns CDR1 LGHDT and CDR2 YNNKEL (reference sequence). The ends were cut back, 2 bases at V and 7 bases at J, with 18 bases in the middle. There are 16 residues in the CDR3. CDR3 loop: CASSQSQGRRGNEQFF. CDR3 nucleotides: TGTGCCAGCAGCCAATCTCAGGGCCGACGAGGGAATGAGCAGTTCTTC.

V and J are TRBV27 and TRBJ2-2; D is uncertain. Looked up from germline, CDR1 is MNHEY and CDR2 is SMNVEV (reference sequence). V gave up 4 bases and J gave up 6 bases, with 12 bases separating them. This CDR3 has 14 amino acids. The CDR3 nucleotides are TGTGCCAGCAGTTCTCTAGGAACAGCCGGGGAGCTGTTTTTT. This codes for CASSSLGTAGELFF.

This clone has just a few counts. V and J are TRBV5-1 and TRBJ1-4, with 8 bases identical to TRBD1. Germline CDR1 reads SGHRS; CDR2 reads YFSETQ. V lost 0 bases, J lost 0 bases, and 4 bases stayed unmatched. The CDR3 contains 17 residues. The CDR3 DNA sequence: TGCGCCAGCAGCTTGGACAGGGGGACCGCAACTAATGAAAAACTGTTTTTT. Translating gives CASSLDRGTATNEKLFF.